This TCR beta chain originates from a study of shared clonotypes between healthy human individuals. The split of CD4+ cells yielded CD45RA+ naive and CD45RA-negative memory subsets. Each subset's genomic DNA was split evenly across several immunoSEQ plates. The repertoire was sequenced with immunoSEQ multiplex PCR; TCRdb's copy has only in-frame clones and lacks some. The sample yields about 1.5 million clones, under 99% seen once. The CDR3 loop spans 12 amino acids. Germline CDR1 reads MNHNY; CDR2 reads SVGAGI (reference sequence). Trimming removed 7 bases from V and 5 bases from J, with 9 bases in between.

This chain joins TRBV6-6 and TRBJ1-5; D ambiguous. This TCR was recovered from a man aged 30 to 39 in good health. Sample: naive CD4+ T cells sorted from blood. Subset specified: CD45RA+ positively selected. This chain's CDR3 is CASTPGDQPQHF. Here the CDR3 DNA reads TGTGCCAGCACCCCCGGGGATCAGCCCCAGCATTTT.